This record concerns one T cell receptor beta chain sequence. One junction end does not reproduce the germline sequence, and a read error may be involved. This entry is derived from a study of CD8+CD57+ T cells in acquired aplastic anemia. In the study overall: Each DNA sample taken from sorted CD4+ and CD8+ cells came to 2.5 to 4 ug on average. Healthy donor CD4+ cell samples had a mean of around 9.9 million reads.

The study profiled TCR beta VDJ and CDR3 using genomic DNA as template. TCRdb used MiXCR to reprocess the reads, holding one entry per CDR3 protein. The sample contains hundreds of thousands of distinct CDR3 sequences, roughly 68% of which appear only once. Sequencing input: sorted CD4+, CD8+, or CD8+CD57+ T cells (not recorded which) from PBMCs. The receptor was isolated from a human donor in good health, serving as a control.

This chain's CDR3 is CATCDLSSNSHLHF. The CDR3 DNA is TGTGCCACCTGTGACTTATCCAGTAATTCACACCTCCACTTT. The chain links TRBV2 to TRBJ1-6; D is ambiguous. Germline CDR1 reads SNHLY; CDR2 reads FYNNEI. The CDR3 sequence is 14 residues long.